This T cell receptor (beta chain) appears in the sequencing data of a study of CD8+CD57+ T cells in acquired aplastic anemia. On the study more broadly: Healthy CD8+ samples averaged roughly 12 million reads.

About this clonotype: Its antigen remains unidentified.

TCR beta VDJ and CDR3 profiling used genomic DNA as template. TCRdb re-analysed the reads in MiXCR, keeping a single row per CDR3 protein. The table includes some 220,000 distinct CDR3 sequences, around 32% detected once. Germline CDR1 and CDR2: DFQATT and SNEGSKA (reference sequence). This CDR3 is 13 amino acids long. V shed 2 bases and J 9 bases; nucleotides not matched to a gene: 10. Overall study results and limits: Simpson's diversity of CD8+ cells was not significantly different in patients compared with controls. Shared by patients and controls, 25 to 35 CD8+ CDR3s were abundant in patients.

Material for sequencing was sorted CD4+, CD8+, or CD8+CD57+ T cells (not recorded which) from PBMCs. The chain links TRBV20-1 to TRBJ2-7, with 7 bases identical to TRBD1. The sequence was obtained from a human donor in good health, serving as a control. The CDR3 loop is CSARPRDSDSQYF. In DNA, the CDR3 is TGCAGTGCTAGACCCCGGGACAGCGATTCGCAGTACTTC.